The 19 T cell receptor beta chains reported below all come from one sample, sequenced in a study of molecular identifiers for immune sequencing clone quantification. A single record per CDR3 protein comes from TCRdb applying MiXCR to the PCR reads. The sample carries hundreds of thousands of distinct CDR3 sequences, roughly a quarter recorded once. The specimen was naive CD8+ T cells from blood, with Jurkat cell RNA spiked in. Described subset: FACS-sorted CD8+CD4-CCR7+CD45RA+ naive T cells. The origin of the receptors is a human donor in good health. Some libraries in this study had Jurkat cell RNA spiked in.

Points on this clonotype: This may be a read error: a much more frequent sequence differs by one nucleotide. The chain carries TRBV7-8 and TRBJ1-1, with TRBD1 identical over 7 bases. The CDR3 contains 16 residues. The germline V gene has CDR1 SGHVS and CDR2 FQNEAQ. After removal of 0 bases from V and 3 bases from J, the junction contained 7 bases not matched to a gene. The CDR3 region is CASSLAGTESDTEAFF. The CDR3, as DNA: TGTGCCAGCAGCTTAGCTGGGACAGAGTCGGACACTGAAGCTTTCTTT.

V usage is TRBV7-9 and J usage is TRBJ2-3, with TRBD2 matching over 9 bases. Germline V gene data show CDR1 as SEHNR and CDR2 as FQNEAQ (reference sequence). The CDR3 is made up of 16 amino acids. The ends lost 4 bases at V and 2 bases at J; junction bases unmatched: 7. In DNA, the CDR3 is TGTGCCAGCAGCTCGGGACTAGCCCTTCCCACAGATACGCAGTATTTT. Protein product: CASSSGLALPTDTQYF.

V is TRBV25-1 and J is TRBJ1-2, with TRBD1 as a possible D gene (6 bases). The CDR3 spans 15 residues. V was pared by 11 bases and J by 9 bases, with 28 bases between. Germline loops: CDR1 MGHDK, CDR2 SYGVNS. Here the CDR3 reads CAPGNRERKLYSYTF. For the CDR3, the DNA is TGTGCCCCGGGGAACAGGGAAAGAAAACTGTATAGCTACACCTTC.

This clonotype was seen a handful of times. This sequence joins TRBV9 and TRBJ1-2, with 7 bases fitting TRBD1. CDR1 is SGDLS and CDR2 is YYNGEE in the germline V gene. V lost 3 bases, J lost 5 bases, and 10 bases stayed unmatched. This CDR3 spans 15 amino acids. CDR3 loop: CASSANWDRNYGYTF. The DNA for the CDR3 is TGTGCCAGCAGCGCAAACTGGGACAGAAATTATGGCTACACCTTC.

This clonotype turned up a few times. The chain combines TRBV7-9 with TRBJ2-2, with a tentative D call TRBD2 (6 bases). This CDR3 is 17 amino acids long. Trimming cost V 8 bases and J 0 bases, with 19 bases left between them. From germline, CDR1 is SEHNR and CDR2 FQNEAQ (reference sequence). The CDR3 spells CASRLPERVPNTGELFF. The DNA of the CDR3 is TGTGCCAGCCGCCTACCTGAGCGGGTACCGAACACCGGGGAGCTGTTTTTT.

This rearrangement joins TRBV4-1 to TRBJ1-1; D perhaps matches TRBD1 (6 bases). Trimming left V 5 bases short and J 6 bases short, with 19 bases between. This CDR3 has 15 residues. The V gene's germline CDR1 is MGHRA and CDR2 YSYEKL. This CDR3 reads CASSSRGGGTPEAFF. In DNA, the CDR3 is TGCGCCAGCAGCTCCCGGGGGGGCGGGACCCCTGAAGCTTTCTTT.

The gene calls are TRBV12-5 and TRBJ2-3; D is undetermined. This CDR3 has 13 residues. CDR1 is LGHNT and CDR2 is FRNRAP in the germline V gene. Deletions cut 3 bases from V and 5 bases from J, with 9 bases between. The CDR3, as DNA: TGTGCTAGTGGTTTCCTTGCTCGAGATACGCAGTATTTT. Protein: CASGFLARDTQYF.

As for this clonotype: Its ends do not fully match the called genes, so a read error is possible. The rearrangement joins TRBV12-3 or TRBV12-4 to TRBJ1-4; no clear D gene. The CDR3 extends over 15 amino acids. The chain's CDR3 is CASSPDLGSFEKLYF. The CDR3 DNA follows: TGTGCCAGCAGTCCAGATCTGGGTTCGTTTGAAAAACTGTATTTT.

The chain couples TRBV7-9 to TRBJ2-7, with TRBD2 matching over 9 bases. In germline, CDR1 is SEHNR, CDR2 FQNEAQ (reference sequence). The junction had 10 bases not matched to a gene; V was cut back by 5 bases and J by 2 bases. The CDR3 sequence is 16 residues long. The CDR3: CASSPGSGRPTYEQYF. As DNA, the CDR3 is TGTGCCAGCAGCCCAGGGAGCGGGAGGCCAACCTACGAGCAGTACTTC.

The chain is built from TRBV3-1 and TRBJ2-3; TRBD2 matches at 8 bases. Germline trimming cut 0 bases from V and 8 bases from J; bases unmatched to any gene: 10. Germline-derived CDR1 and CDR2 are LGHDT and YNNKEL (reference sequence). This CDR3 spans 16 amino acids. The CDR3 reads CASSQELRGAGSTQYF. In DNA, the CDR3 is TGTGCCAGCAGCCAAGAATTGCGGGGGGCCGGATCTACGCAGTATTTT.

This clonotype was picked up many times. The chain uses TRBV24-1 and TRBJ2-2; no definite D call. Germline CDR1 reads KGHDR; CDR2 reads SFDVKD. Deletions cut 1 base from V and 6 bases from J, with 8 bases between. This CDR3 comprises 14 residues. Here the CDR3 DNA reads TGTGCCACCAGTGATTTTACAGCATCCGGGGAGCTGTTTTTT. It codes for CATSDFTASGELFF.

In the case of this clonotype: Since a much larger clone is just one base distant, this may be a read error. This sequence joins TRBV29-1 and TRBJ1-2, with no clear D. The CDR3 consists of 15 residues. Germline lookup yields CDR1 SQVTM and CDR2 ANQGSEA. The CDR3, as DNA: TGCAGCGTTGAGGAGTACAGCGGGCATAACTATGGCTACGCCTTC. Amino acids: CSVEEYSGHNYGYAF.

A few counts support this clonotype. This chain connects TRBV4-1 to TRBJ2-7, with TRBD1 identical over 7 bases. CDR3 length: 16 residues. Trimming removed 2 bases from V and 0 bases from J; junction bases left unmatched: 7. In germline, CDR1 is MGHRA, CDR2 YSYEKL. CDR3 coding DNA: TGCGCCAGCAGCCAAAAAGGGACAGAGTCCTCCTACGAGCAGTACTTC. Translated, it gives CASSQKGTESSYEQYF.

In regard to this clonotype: A much larger clone differs from this one at a single base, so this may be a read error. The chain joins TRBV7-9 to TRBJ1-1; 7 positions match TRBD1. The trim removed 4 bases at V and 7 bases at J, leaving 9 bases unmatched. CDR1 is SEHNR and CDR2 is FQNEAQ in the germline V gene (reference sequence). The length of the CDR3 is 14 residues. The CDR3 region has the DNA TGTGCCAGCAGCTCCCGACAGGGATCAAGTGAAGCTTTCTTT. Translation gives CASSSRQGSSEAFF.

The V gene is TRBV10-1, the J gene TRBJ2-7; D could derive from TRBD1 or TRBD2 (5 bases each). The CDR3 runs 14 residues. Germline CDR1 and CDR2: WNHNN and SYGVQD (reference sequence). V lost 6 bases and J lost 5, with 17 bases in between. CDR3 nucleotide sequence: TGCGCCAGCAGCCCCGGGGACCCTCGAGACGAGCAGTACTTC. As protein: CASSPGDPRDEQYF.

V is TRBV6-1 and J is TRBJ2-5; D unclear. Germline CDR1 and CDR2: MNHNS and SASEGT. There are 17 residues in the CDR3. Between the trimmed V and J ends, which lost 2 bases and 1 base, there was a span of 17 bases. The DNA for the CDR3 is TGTGCCAGCAGTGAATCTTCCGTGGTCGGGTCCCAAGAGACCCAGTACTTC. Translation gives CASSESSVVGSQETQYF.

This clonotype occurred many times. The CDR3 nucleotides are TGTGCCAGCAGCTTAGTCCGGGAGGACACAGATACGCAGTATTTT. Translated, it gives CASSLVREDTDTQYF. J is TRBJ2-3 and V is TRBV7-9; the match to TRBD2 covers 7 bases. J was trimmed by 2 bases and V by 1 base; bases with no gene match: 3. CDR3 length: 15 residues. Germline lookup yields CDR1 SEHNR and CDR2 FQNEAQ (reference sequence).

Comments on this clonotype: A read error may explain this, as a much larger clone is one base away. The CDR3 reads CSARDGDSYEQSF. The CDR3 DNA follows: TGCAGTGCTCGGGACGGTGACTCCTACGAGCAGTCCTTC. The chain carries TRBV20-1 and TRBJ2-7; possibly TRBD1 or TRBD2 for D (5 bases each). Germline CDR1 and CDR2: DFQATT and SNEGSKA (reference sequence). This CDR3 spans 13 amino acids.

The CDR3 loop is CASSPRTSGVFTDTQYF. CDR3 nucleotide sequence: TGTGCCAGCAGCCCACGGACTAGCGGGGTGTTCACAGATACGCAGTATTTT. This sequence joins TRBV7-6 and TRBJ2-3; 12 positions agree with TRBD2. V trimming: 5 bases; J trimming: 2 bases; junction bases outside the gene matches: 8. The CDR3 has 17 amino acids. Germline values: CDR1 SGHVS, CDR2 FNYEAQ.